Below, 5 T cell receptor beta chains from the same sample are listed, as sequenced in a study of blood T cell repertoires in COVID-19. Assay: immunoSEQ multiplex PCR; the TCRdb copy retains only in-frame clones and omits some. The data contain about 60,000 clones, just over 85% of them singletons. Input material: peripheral blood. These TCRs come from a human donor in a cohort sampled during active COVID-19.

The V gene is TRBV18, the J gene TRBJ2-2; D unclear. The CDR3 is made up of 15 amino acids. The V and J ends lost 5 bases and 6 bases respectively, with 16 bases between them. Germline V gene sequence: CDR1 KGHSH, CDR2 LQKENI. The CDR3, as DNA: TGTGCCAGCTCAGCACAGTGGGCTGACGCCGGGGAGCTGTTTTTT. Translating gives CASSAQWADAGELFF.

The V and J genes are TRBV5-4 and TRBJ1-2; 8 bases agree with TRBD1. The V and J ends lost 0 bases and 4 bases, in that order; junction bases with no gene match: 8. This CDR3 region has 16 residues. CDR1 and CDR2 from the germline V gene are SGHNT and YYREEE (reference sequence). The CDR3 nucleotides read TGTGCCAGCAGCTTGGGGCCAGGGGGCGGAGGCTATGGCTACACCTTC. Translated: CASSLGPGGGGYGYTF.

The chain uses TRBV27 and TRBJ2-2; 9 bases match TRBD1. Trimming removed 7 bases from V and 1 base from J; junction bases left unmatched: 7. The CDR3 consists of 16 residues. Germline assignment: CDR1 MNHEY and CDR2 SMNVEV (reference sequence). The CDR3 DNA follows: TGTGCCAGCACCGCCCCGGGACAGGGGAACACCGGGGAGCTGTTTTTT. Translating it yields CASTAPGQGNTGELFF.

The chain combines TRBV7-2 with TRBJ2-3; D gene unclear. Germline assignment: CDR1 SGHTA and CDR2 FQGNSA. Trimming removed 3 bases from V and 4 bases from J, with 8 bases in between. This CDR3 contains 13 residues. The CDR3 DNA is TGTGCCAGCAGCTTGGCTAGTTCAGATACGCAGTATTTT. Translated, it gives CASSLASSDTQYF.

This sequence joins TRBV18 and TRBJ2-1; TRBD2 matches 12 bases. The J segment lost 5 bases and the V segment lost 3 bases, leaving 14 bases of the junction unmatched. CDR1 is KGHSH, CDR2 LQKENI, per germline. The CDR3 has 19 amino acids. CDR3 in DNA: TGTGCCAGCTCACCTCCCCGAATCAGACTAGCGGGGGAACACAATGAGCAGTTCTTC. It encodes CASSPPRIRLAGEHNEQFF.